This T cell receptor (beta chain) was documented in a study of T cell responses to AZD1222 COVID-19 vaccine. Study-wide findings and caveats: A mostly white British donor set with more females was recruited, and clonal diversity was possibly underestimated.

V gave up 6 bases and J gave up 4 bases, with 17 bases separating them. Germline V gene data show CDR1 as SNHLY and CDR2 as FYNNEI. The CDR3 spans 15 residues. The protocol was immunoSEQ multiplex PCR, while the TCRdb copy is restricted to in-frame clones and leaves out a portion. The sample holds roughly 150,000 clones; about 90% are singletons and the top ten take 5% to 6.5%. With regard to this clone: Its antigen remains unidentified.

This TCR derives from an adult who received the AZD1222 COVID-19 vaccine. The J gene is TRBJ2-3, the V gene TRBV2, with TRBD1 as a possible D gene (5 bases). Specimen: peripheral blood, collected 28 days after the second AZD1222 dose. CDR3 amino acids: CASSAAQGKADTQYF. As DNA, the CDR3 is TGTGCCAGCAGCGCCGCGCAGGGCAAGGCAGATACGCAGTATTTT.